The 11 T cell receptor beta chains below come from one sample, sequenced in a study of identical twins. One entry per CDR3 protein results from TCRdb running MiXCR on the 5' RACE reads. Seen here are around 960,000 distinct CDR3 sequences, about 12% observed once, and the top ten hold 1.5% to 2%. The same specimen was also included in a second study, on yellow fever vaccine responses in identical twins.

Sequencing was carried out using PBMCs. The receptors shown here come from a young woman in good health.

The sample holds a few counts of this clonotype. The rearrangement uses TRBV7-2 and TRBJ2-1; possible D gene TRBD2, 5 bases. Germline lookup yields CDR1 SGHTA and CDR2 FQGNSA. CDR3 length equals 14 residues. V was trimmed by 5 bases and J by 4 bases, leaving 12 bases between them. CDR3 loop: CASSTGLIYNEQFF. CDR3 in DNA: TGTGCCAGCAGCACCGGACTCATATACAATGAGCAGTTCTTC.

The chain combines TRBV5-5 with TRBJ2-7; no clear D. CDR1 and CDR2 (germline): SGHKS, YYEKEE (reference sequence). The CDR3 runs 13 residues. V lost 3 bases and J 3 bases, leaving 10 bases between the germline ends. In nucleotides, the CDR3 is TGTGCCAGCAGCTCGCCGGGCAACTACGAGCAGTACTTC. This sequence encodes CASSSPGNYEQYF.

The CDR3 coding sequence is TGTGCCAGCAAAGAGGGTCCACAGGGGGCGCGGTACGAGCAGTACTTC. It codes for CASKEGPQGARYEQYF. The V call is TRBV2, the J call TRBJ2-7; 9 positions match TRBD1. V shed 7 bases, J shed 4 bases, and the junction held 14 bases outside the gene matches. The CDR3 is made up of 16 amino acids. CDR1 SNHLY and CDR2 FYNNEI come from the germline V gene.

In its sample, this clonotype was seen a few times. This chain links TRBV7-9 with TRBJ2-7, with 8 bases fitting TRBD1. V shed 2 bases, J shed 5 bases, and the junction held 5 bases outside the gene matches. In germline, CDR1 is SEHNR, CDR2 FQNEAQ (reference sequence). The CDR3 covers 14 residues. CDR3 in amino acids: CASSLPGGMDEQYF. The CDR3 DNA is TGTGCCAGCAGCTTACCAGGGGGCATGGACGAGCAGTACTTC.

The chain employs TRBV20-1 and TRBJ2-7; D is perhaps TRBD1 or TRBD2 (6 bases each). Germline loops: CDR1 DFQATT, CDR2 SNEGSKA (reference sequence). The V gene lost 1 base and the J gene lost 1 base, with 41 bases spanning the gap. The CDR3 is made up of 24 amino acids. The CDR3 DNA sequence: TGCAGTGCTAGAGGCCCCCGTGGCCTCTCACGGGGGCGCTTTATCTCCCCCTTTTCCTACGAGCAGTACTTC. Translating it yields CSARGPRGLSRGRFISPFSYEQYF.

This clonotype has a handful of counts. The rearrangement links TRBV9 to TRBJ1-1, with 9 nucleotides matching TRBD1. CDR1 is SGDLS, CDR2 YYNGEE, per germline. CDR3 length equals 13 residues. V shed 7 bases and J 4 bases; nucleotides not matched to a gene: 5. The CDR3 is CASGGQGATEAFF. CDR3 nucleotides: TGTGCCAGCGGGGGACAGGGTGCCACTGAAGCTTTCTTT.

The chain has TRBV7-9 and TRBJ1-1, with D uncertain. V was clipped by 2 bases and J by 0 bases, with 16 bases between them. The CDR3 covers 17 residues. From germline, CDR1 is SEHNR and CDR2 FQNEAQ (reference sequence). CDR3 sequence: CASSLMAGDPMNTEAFF. As DNA, the CDR3 is TGTGCCAGCAGCTTAATGGCAGGTGATCCCATGAACACTGAAGCTTTCTTT.

The chain joins TRBV7-8 to TRBJ2-1; D uncertain. Trimming stripped 2 bases from V and 9 bases from J, with 20 bases between. Germline CDR1 and CDR2: SGHVS and FQNEAQ. This CDR3 has 16 amino acids. CDR3 sequence (DNA): TGTGCCAGCAGCTTATTCCCACCGGCCTTCGATGGTGAGCAGTTCTTC. Translation gives CASSLFPPAFDGEQFF.

This clonotype showed up many times. The V call is TRBV24-1, the J call TRBJ2-1; D may be TRBD2 (6 bases). This CDR3 spans 16 amino acids. Deletions cut 1 base from V and 5 bases from J, with 14 bases between. Germline CDR1 and CDR2: KGHDR and SFDVKD. CDR3 nucleotide sequence: TGTGCCACCAGTGATTTAGGGACTGGACGCGACAATGAGCAGTTCTTC. Its protein is CATSDLGTGRDNEQFF.

The rearrangement links TRBV4-1 to TRBJ2-1; D possibly corresponds to TRBD1 (6 bases). Trimming pared 3 bases from V and 5 bases from J, leaving 14 bases between. This CDR3 is built from 15 residues. Germline CDR1 reads MGHRA; CDR2 reads YSYEKL. The CDR3 DNA reads as TGCGCCAGCAGCCATCCCACAGGGTTCGACAATGAGCAGTTCTTC. It yields the protein CASSHPTGFDNEQFF.

This clonotype turned up a few times. The rearrangement links TRBV12-3 or TRBV12-4 to TRBJ2-5, with D uncertain. V lost 6 bases to trimming and J lost 3 bases, with 14 bases between them. The CDR3 spans 14 residues. The CDR3: CASSPLSLKETQYF. The CDR3 nucleotides are TGTGCCAGCAGCCCGCTCTCGTTAAAAGAGACCCAGTACTTC.